This T cell receptor beta chain was sequenced in a study of cytomegalovirus exposure and HLA in healthy donors. Study details: A preliminary data release comprised 91 million or so unique TCRs obtained from HLA-typed donors. Regarding the study as a whole: The HLA-A and HLA-B alleles of most subjects were reportedly predicted accurately from TCR beta sequences. TCR sequences were mostly rare, though some public TCRs occurred in many donors. Highest at DRB1 and lowest at HLA-C, TCR association rates differed among HLA loci in a later analysis.

A multiplex PCR was run with 60 Vbeta primers and 13 Jbeta primers. Data came from immunoSEQ multiplex PCR; TCRdb stores just in-frame clones and leaves some out. The table includes 75,000 to 95,000 clones, around 82% detected once. A note on this clone: Its specificity is not known.

The junction had 9 bases not matched to a gene; V was cut back by 6 bases and J by 9 bases. CDR1 is MNHNS and CDR2 is SASEGT in the germline V gene. The CDR3 contains 13 residues. The chain combines TRBV6-1 with TRBJ2-7; 9 bases map to TRBD1. This receptor was taken from a man over 45 in good health and CMV-seronegative. Sequencing input: PBMCs. This CDR3 reads CASSGTGRFGQYF. In DNA, the CDR3 is TGTGCCAGCAGCGGGACAGGGAGGTTTGGGCAGTACTTC.